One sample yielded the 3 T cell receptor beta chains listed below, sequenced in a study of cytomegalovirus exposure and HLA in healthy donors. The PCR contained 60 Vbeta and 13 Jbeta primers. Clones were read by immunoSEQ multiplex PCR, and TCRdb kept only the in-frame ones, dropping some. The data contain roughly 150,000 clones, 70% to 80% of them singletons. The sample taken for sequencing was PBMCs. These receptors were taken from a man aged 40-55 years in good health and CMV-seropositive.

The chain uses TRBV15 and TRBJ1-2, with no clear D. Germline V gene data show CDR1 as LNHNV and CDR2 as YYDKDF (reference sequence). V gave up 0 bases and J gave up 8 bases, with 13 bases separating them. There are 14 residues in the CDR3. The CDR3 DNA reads TGTGCCACCAGCAGAGATGGAGGGATCGACGGCTACACCTTC. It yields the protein CATSRDGGIDGYTF.

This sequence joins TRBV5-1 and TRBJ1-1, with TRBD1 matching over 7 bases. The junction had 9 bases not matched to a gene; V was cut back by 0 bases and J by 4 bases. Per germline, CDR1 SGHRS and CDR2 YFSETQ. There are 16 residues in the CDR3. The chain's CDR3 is CASSLAGGPQGTEAFF. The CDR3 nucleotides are TGCGCCAGCAGCTTGGCAGGGGGGCCCCAGGGCACTGAAGCTTTCTTT.

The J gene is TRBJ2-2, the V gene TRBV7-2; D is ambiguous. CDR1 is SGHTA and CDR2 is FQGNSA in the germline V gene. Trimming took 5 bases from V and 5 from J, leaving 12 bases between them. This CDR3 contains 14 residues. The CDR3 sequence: CASSPLRRTGELFF. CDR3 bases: TGTGCCAGCAGCCCCCTCCGCCGGACCGGGGAGCTGTTTTTT.